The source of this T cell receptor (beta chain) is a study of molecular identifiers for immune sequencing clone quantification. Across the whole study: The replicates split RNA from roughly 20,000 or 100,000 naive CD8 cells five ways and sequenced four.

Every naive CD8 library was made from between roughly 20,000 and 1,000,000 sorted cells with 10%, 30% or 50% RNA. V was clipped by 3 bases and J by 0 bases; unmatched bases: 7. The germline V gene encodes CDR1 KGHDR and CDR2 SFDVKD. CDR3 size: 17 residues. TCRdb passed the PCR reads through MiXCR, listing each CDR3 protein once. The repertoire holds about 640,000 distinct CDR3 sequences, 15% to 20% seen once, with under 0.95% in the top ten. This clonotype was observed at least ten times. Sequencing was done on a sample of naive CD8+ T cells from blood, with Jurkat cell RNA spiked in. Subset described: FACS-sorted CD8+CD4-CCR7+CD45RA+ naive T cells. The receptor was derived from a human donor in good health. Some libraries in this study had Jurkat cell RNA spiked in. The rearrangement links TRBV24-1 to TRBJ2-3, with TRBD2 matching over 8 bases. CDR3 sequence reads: CATSDQTSGPSTDTQYF. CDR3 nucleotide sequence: TGTGCCACCAGTGATCAAACTAGCGGTCCTAGCACAGATACGCAGTATTTT.